This entry concerns a single TCR beta chain. Its antigen is not identified. This entry belongs to a study of cytomegalovirus exposure and HLA in healthy donors. Overall study results and limits: Within an earlier analysis, most TCR beta V segments proved productive either about 87% or about 30% of the time. Rarity marked most TCR sequences, yet some public TCRs occurred in many donors. It was reported that TCR beta sequences correctly inferred the HLA-A and HLA-B alleles for most subjects.

Amplification used 60 Vbeta primers and 13 Jbeta primers. Here immunoSEQ multiplex PCR was the method, and the copy in TCRdb shows in-frame clones only, minus some. The data contain roughly 90,000 clones, about 90% of them seen just once; the ten biggest clones take up around 2.3%. Trimming pared 10 bases from V and 0 bases from J, leaving 16 bases between. The CDR3 extends over 15 amino acids. From germline, CDR1 is LNHDA and CDR2 SQIVND (reference sequence). The TCR was taken from a man younger than 35 in good health and CMV-seronegative. The source material was PBMCs. The chain joins TRBV19 to TRBJ1-3; D remains unclear. The CDR3 sequence: CATRINGFSGNTIYF. In DNA form, the CDR3 reads TGTGCCACTAGAATTAACGGGTTCTCTGGAAACACCATATATTTT.